The present TCR beta chain was sequenced within a study of blood T cell repertoires in COVID-19. The wider study: Samples came from the United States, Italy and Spain, spanning acute and convalescent COVID-19. From T cells, B-cell-depleted T cells, or PBMCs came the material, which was cDNA or gDNA.

As handled by the study authors: Nucleated cell counts were estimated from reference gene primer amplification. Sequencing was performed with immunoSEQ multiplex PCR; in TCRdb, only in-frame clones are kept and a portion is missing. The DNA was the basis for D and trimming; V, J and clone size are from that table. The data show about 74,000 clones, with 82% seen just once and about 7.4% held by the top ten. Regarding this clone: Other nucleotide sequences from this sample produce the same CDR3.

With 4 bases removed from V and 5 bases from J, the gap between germline ends came to 5 bases. The germline V gene encodes CDR1 LGHDT and CDR2 YNNKEL (reference sequence). The CDR3 extends over 11 amino acids. This rearrangement joins TRBV3-1 (or the pseudogene TRBV3-2) to TRBJ1-1; D gene ambiguous. The receptor was derived from a human donor in a cohort sampled during active COVID-19. Sequencing was performed on peripheral blood. CDR3 DNA sequence: TGTGCCAGCAGCCCAGGAACTGAAGCTTTCTTT. Protein: CASSPGTEAFF.